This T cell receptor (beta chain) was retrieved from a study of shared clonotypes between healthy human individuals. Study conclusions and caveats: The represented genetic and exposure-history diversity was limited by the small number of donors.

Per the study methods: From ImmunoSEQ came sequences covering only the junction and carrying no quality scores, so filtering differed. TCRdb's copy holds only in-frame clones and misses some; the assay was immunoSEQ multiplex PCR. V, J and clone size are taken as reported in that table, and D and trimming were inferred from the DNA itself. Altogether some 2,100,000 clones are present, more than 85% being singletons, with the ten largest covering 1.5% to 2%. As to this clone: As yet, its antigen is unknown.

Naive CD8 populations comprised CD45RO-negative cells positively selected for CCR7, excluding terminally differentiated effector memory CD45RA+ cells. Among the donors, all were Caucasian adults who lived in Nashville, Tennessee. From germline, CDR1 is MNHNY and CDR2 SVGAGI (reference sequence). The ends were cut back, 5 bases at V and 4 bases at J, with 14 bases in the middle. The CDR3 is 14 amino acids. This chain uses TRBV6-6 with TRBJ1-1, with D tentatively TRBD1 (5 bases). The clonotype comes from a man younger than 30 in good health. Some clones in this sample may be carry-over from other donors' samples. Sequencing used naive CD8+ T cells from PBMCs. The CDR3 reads CASSPLRGFTEAFF. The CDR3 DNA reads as TGTGCCAGCAGTCCCCTACGGGGGTTCACTGAAGCTTTCTTT.